This T cell receptor beta chain emerged from a study of blood T cells in healthy people across ages. A sample-barcoded 5' primer and a J-beta primer mix were used in a second PCR of about 7 to 12 cycles. TCRdb called the 5' RACE reads again in MiXCR, with one record for every CDR3 protein. Of almost 800,000 distinct CDR3 sequences listed, roughly 60% were seen once; the top ten hold 20% to 25%. This clonotype was seen a handful of times. The germline CDR1 and CDR2 sequences are SQVTM and ANQGSEA. The CDR3 length is 12 residues. V lost 4 bases to trimming and J lost 3 bases, with 10 bases between them.

The sample taken for sequencing was blood. This chain uses TRBV29-1 with TRBJ2-7; TRBD1 might be the D (6 bases). The receptor was isolated from a man aged 30 to 39 in good health. CDR3 protein: CSVGDTYYEQYF. The CDR3 DNA reads as TGCAGCGTTGGGGACACCTACTACGAGCAGTACTTC.